The 18 T cell receptor beta chains presented below share a single source sample, sequenced in a study of pediatric ulcerative colitis. One to two pinch biopsies were taken from the rectum during colonoscopy. The table came from immunoSEQ multiplex PCR; TCRdb's copy has only in-frame clones and leaves some out. The sample has 30,000 or so clones; 80% to 85% are singletons. The sequencing sample was made of gut tissue. These receptors all stem from a boy aged 5-17 years with mild ulcerative colitis.

This clone occurred a few times. The V call is TRBV7-3, the J call TRBJ2-1; no clear D gene. Germline V gene sequence: CDR1 SGHTA, CDR2 FQGTGA. The CDR3 consists of 13 residues. Trimming cost V 0 bases and J 9 bases, with 9 bases left between them. CDR3 sequence reads: CASSLTSFSEQFF. CDR3 DNA sequence: TGTGCCAGCAGCTTAACTAGCTTCAGTGAGCAGTTCTTC.

The rearrangement joins TRBV5-1 to TRBJ1-1, with D maybe TRBD1 (5 bases). V was clipped by 1 base and J by 1 base, with 23 bases between them. Germline-derived CDR1 and CDR2 are SGHRS and YFSETQ. The CDR3 contains 19 residues. The CDR3 reads CASSLMPPVGGGTNTEAFF. CDR3 coding DNA: TGCGCCAGCAGCTTGATGCCCCCCGTGGGGGGGGGAACGAACACTGAAGCTTTCTTT. The complete variable domain, with remaining parts taken from reference TRBV5-1 and TRBJ1-1, reads KAGVTQTPRYLIKTRGQQVTLSCSPISGHRSVSWYQQTPGQGLQFLFEYFSETQRNKGNFPGRFSGRQFSNSRSEMNVSTLELGDSALYLCASSLMPPVGGGTNTEAFFGQGTRLTVV.

Judged by abundance, this clone is medium-sized. V and J are TRBV2 and TRBJ1-1, with no clear D. Trimming cost V 7 bases and J 6 bases, with 9 bases left between them. Per the germline V gene, CDR1 is SNHLY and CDR2 is FYNNEI. This CDR3 region has 11 residues. This CDR3 reads CASTDGAEAFF. CDR3 nucleotides: TGTGCCAGCACTGACGGGGCTGAAGCTTTCTTT. The complete variable domain, with remaining parts taken from reference TRBV2 and TRBJ1-1, reads EPEVTQTPSHQVTQMGQEVILRCVPISNHLYFYWYRQILGQKVEFLVSFYNNEISEKSEIFDDQFSVERPDGSNFTLKIRSTKLEDSAMYFCASTDGAEAFFGQGTRLTVV.

The table lists this clone with a few counts. The same CDR3 can be traced to other DNA sequences in this sample. The rearrangement joins TRBV5-1 to TRBJ1-1; D gene unclear. V was clipped by 0 bases and J by 3 bases, with 3 bases between them. Germline CDR1 SGHRS, CDR2 YFSETQ. The CDR3 length is 12 residues. In nucleotides, the CDR3 is TGCGCCAGCAGCTTGGGGGACACTGAAGCTTTCTTT. Protein: CASSLGDTEAFF.

This clone appeared once. This sequence joins TRBV6-1 and TRBJ1-5; D gene unclear. Trimming took off 1 base at V and 0 bases at J, with 7 bases between the two ends. Looked up from germline, CDR1 is MNHNS and CDR2 is SASEGT. CDR3 length equals 15 residues. The chain's CDR3 is CASSEDFNSNQPQHF. In DNA form, the CDR3 reads TGTGCCAGCAGTGAAGACTTTAATAGCAATCAGCCCCAGCATTTT.

This clone appeared once. CDR3 amino acids: CASSRALGQYGYTF. The DNA of the CDR3 is TGTGCCAGCAGCAGGGCCCTCGGCCAGTATGGCTACACCTTC. The chain carries TRBV5-8 and TRBJ1-2; D not resolved. Trimming stripped 4 bases from V and 5 bases from J, with 15 bases between. Germline V lookup: CDR1 SGHTS, CDR2 YDEGEE. The length of the CDR3 is 14 residues.

The chain couples TRBV7-2 to TRBJ2-7, with unresolved D. This CDR3 has 14 residues. V was trimmed by 3 bases and J by 7 bases, leaving 16 bases between them. Per the germline V gene, CDR1 is SGHTA and CDR2 is FQGNSA. CDR3 protein: CASSFRYGDGEQYF. CDR3 bases: TGTGCCAGCAGCTTCCGATACGGAGACGGGGAGCAGTACTTC.

This chain joins TRBV15 and TRBJ2-1; TRBD2 is a possible D gene (6 bases). The V end was cut by 1 base, the J end by 8 bases, with 15 bases between. Germline loops: CDR1 LNHNV, CDR2 YYDKDF (reference sequence). The CDR3 is 15 amino acids. The CDR3 sequence is CATSRGAAREDEQFF. Written as DNA, the CDR3 is TGTGCCACCAGCAGAGGAGCGGCCAGGGAGGATGAGCAGTTCTTC.

The V gene is TRBV9, the J gene TRBJ1-2; 9 bases line up with TRBD1. The CDR3 is 15 amino acids. The germline CDR1 and CDR2 sequences are SGDLS and YYNGEE. V was clipped by 3 bases and J by 7 bases; unmatched bases: 10. The DNA of the CDR3 is TGTGCCAGCAGCGGACCGGGACAGGGTCTCTCTGGCTACACCTTC. Translating it yields CASSGPGQGLSGYTF.

This clone occurred once. The J gene is TRBJ1-5, the V gene TRBV19, with a weak D call TRBD1 (6 bases). The V and J ends lost 1 base and 7 bases respectively, with 14 bases between them. Germline V gene lookup returns CDR1 LNHDA and CDR2 SQIVND (reference sequence). This CDR3 is built from 15 residues. The CDR3 sequence: CASSIVGGGEQPQHF. Here the CDR3 DNA reads TGTGCCAGTAGTATAGTTGGGGGGGGCGAGCAGCCCCAGCATTTT. Variable domain in full (rest from reference TRBV19 and TRBJ1-5): DGGITQSPKYLFRKEGQNVTLSCEQNLNHDAMYWYRQDPGQGLRLIYYSQIVNDFQKGDIAEGYSVSREKKESFPLTVTSAQKNPTAFYLCASSIVGGGEQPQHFGDGTRLSIL.

This chain links TRBV5-1 with TRBJ2-7; no reliable D call. This CDR3 has 12 amino acids. CDR1 and CDR2 (germline): SGHRS, YFSETQ. V gave up 4 bases and J gave up 0 bases, with 5 bases separating them. The CDR3 spells CASSGSSYEQYF. DNA of the CDR3: TGCGCCAGCAGCGGAAGCTCCTACGAGCAGTACTTC.

V and J are TRBV4-2 and TRBJ2-2; 8 positions match TRBD1. Unmatched junction bases numbered 2, after V lost 3 bases and J lost 5 bases. CDR3 length: 14 amino acids. Per germline, CDR1 LGHNA and CDR2 YNFKEQ. The CDR3 sequence: CASSHNRGTGELFF. CDR3 sequence (DNA): TGTGCCAGCAGCCATAACAGGGGGACCGGGGAGCTGTTTTTT.

In nucleotides, the CDR3 is TGCGCCAGCAGCAGGGAGGGGGCGCGGTTCGAAGGCTACACCTTC. It specifies CASSREGARFEGYTF. The V and J genes are TRBV5-1 and TRBJ1-2; 7 nucleotides agree with TRBD1. Germline CDR1 SGHRS, CDR2 YFSETQ. V was clipped by 4 bases and J by 8 bases; unmatched bases: 14. The CDR3 has 15 residues.

The V gene is TRBV29-1, the J gene TRBJ1-2; 7 bases agree with TRBD1. The CDR3 runs 12 residues. J gave up 3 bases and V 6 bases, and 4 bases lay outside the gene matches. Germline-derived CDR1 and CDR2 are SQVTM and ANQGSEA. The CDR3 bases are TGCAGCGTATCGGGACAGTACTATGGCTACACCTTC. Its translation: CSVSGQYYGYTF.

This rearrangement joins TRBV6-5 to TRBJ1-6; unclear D gene. This CDR3 contains 16 residues. Germline loops: CDR1 MNHEY, CDR2 SVGAGI. V was cut by 0 bases and J by 2 bases, with 8 bases left in between. The CDR3 DNA sequence: TGTGCCAGCAGTTACTCGTGGGGTCCCTATAATTCACCCCTCCACTTT. Translated: CASSYSWGPYNSPLHF.

This chain joins TRBV11-1 and TRBJ2-3, with D unresolved. CDR1 SGHAT and CDR2 FQDESV come from the germline V gene (reference sequence). Trimming shortened V by 5 bases and J by 6 bases, and 6 bases separated the two germline ends. The CDR3 covers 11 residues. CDR3 DNA: TGTGCCAGCAGCGCGGCGGATACGCAGTATTTT. Protein sequence: CASSAADTQYF.

The chain recombines TRBV6-1 with TRBJ1-1; D is perhaps TRBD1 (6 bases). V dropped 2 bases and J dropped 8 bases, with 18 bases sitting between them. The CDR3 is made up of 15 amino acids. Germline values: CDR1 MNHNS, CDR2 SASEGT. The CDR3 is CASSEIVAGGEEAFF. For the CDR3, the DNA is TGTGCCAGCAGTGAAATTGTTGCGGGGGGCGAAGAAGCTTTCTTT.

The chain is built from TRBV2 and TRBJ1-1; D unresolved. In germline, CDR1 is SNHLY, CDR2 FYNNEI. V was trimmed by 5 bases and J by 1 base, leaving 8 bases between them. The CDR3 contains 13 residues. In DNA, the CDR3 is TGTGCCAGCAGTCGGGTCTGGAACACTGAAGCTTTCTTT. As protein: CASSRVWNTEAFF.